The 22 T cell receptor beta chains below were found in one sample sequenced in a study of T cells in Graves' hyperthyroidism and ophthalmopathy. RNA transcripts provided the source from which TCR beta CDR3 regions were amplified. First-round RT-PCR with HTBI primers amplified the TCR CDR3 region. One entry per CDR3 protein results from TCRdb running MiXCR on the multiplex PCR reads. The table records 550,000 to 800,000 distinct CDR3 sequences, around 16% of them present only once. The specimen sequenced was blood. The source is a man in his forties or fifties with Graves' hyperthyroidism.

Ten or more counts support this clonotype. This chain links TRBV19 with TRBJ1-1, with 7 bases identical to TRBD1. CDR1 is LNHDA, CDR2 SQIVND, per germline (reference sequence). This CDR3 spans 15 amino acids. V dropped 7 bases and J dropped 4; count of bases not matched to a gene: 12. This CDR3 is CASTPIRQGSTEAFF. The CDR3 bases are TGTGCCAGTACCCCAATAAGACAGGGAAGCACTGAAGCTTTCTTT.

The rearrangement uses TRBV7-3 and TRBJ2-1, with 11 bases fitting TRBD2. CDR1 is SGHTA and CDR2 is FQGTGA in the germline V gene. Trimming removed 1 base from V and 7 bases from J; junction bases left unmatched: 3. The CDR3 extends over 15 amino acids. This CDR3 is CASSLRSSGRNEQFF. The CDR3 coding sequence is TGTGCCAGCAGCTTAAGGTCTAGCGGGAGGAATGAGCAGTTCTTC. Variable domain in full (rest from reference TRBV7-3 and TRBJ2-1): GAGVSQTPSNKVTEKGKYVELRCDPISGHTALYWYRQSLGQGPEFLIYFQGTGAADDSGLPNDRFFAVRPEGSVSTLKIQRTERGDSAVYLCASSLRSSGRNEQFFGPGTRLTVL.

There are many counts of this clonotype. The chain is built from TRBV4-2 and TRBJ2-1, with 13 bases matching TRBD2. CDR3 size: 20 residues. Unmatched junction bases numbered 14, after V lost 1 base and J lost 5 bases. In germline, CDR1 is LGHNA, CDR2 YNFKEQ. CDR3: CASSQALWTSGRSVHNEQFF. The CDR3 coding sequence is TGTGCCAGCAGCCAAGCTTTGTGGACTAGCGGGAGATCGGTTCACAATGAGCAGTTCTTC.

The J gene is TRBJ1-2, the V gene TRBV7-2, with TRBD1 identical over 9 bases. The CDR3 runs to 15 residues. Germline CDR1 SGHTA, CDR2 FQGNSA. The junction had 7 bases not matched to a gene; V was cut back by 5 bases and J by 3 bases. The DNA of the CDR3 is TGTGCCAGCAGCATCCGGGACAGGGCGCACTATGGCTACACCTTC. This sequence encodes CASSIRDRAHYGYTF.

This clonotype was counted at least ten times. V gene TRBV5-1 combines with J gene TRBJ1-2; the D gene is possibly TRBD1 (6 bases). Germline V CDR1 and CDR2: SGHRS, YFSETQ. CDR3 length: 13 residues. Deletions cut 7 bases from V and 4 bases from J, with 14 bases between. The CDR3 is CASSRTEGYGYTF. In DNA form, the CDR3 reads TGCGCCAGCTCCCGGACAGAGGGCTATGGCTACACCTTC.

This clonotype was seen more than once but under ten times. The J gene is TRBJ2-5, the V gene TRBV27; D could derive from TRBD1 or TRBD2 (5 bases each). This CDR3 comprises 14 residues. CDR1 and CDR2 (germline): MNHEY, SMNVEV (reference sequence). V shed 6 bases and J shed 1 base, with 12 bases lying between them. The CDR3 DNA reads as TGTGCCAGCAGGCCGGGACCCCTCCAAGAGACCCAGTACTTC. Its protein is CASRPGPLQETQYF.

This clonotype was found many times. This chain's CDR3 is CASGLVRNEQFF. DNA for the CDR3: TGTGCTAGTGGTTTGGTACGGAATGAGCAGTTCTTC. This sequence joins TRBV12-5 and TRBJ2-1; D remains unclear. CDR3 length equals 12 residues. Between the trimmed V and J ends, which lost 0 bases and 7 bases, there was a span of 4 bases. Per germline, CDR1 LGHNT and CDR2 FRNRAP.

This clonotype was seen at least ten times. The chain has TRBV6-1 and TRBJ1-5; D is ambiguous. The V gene lost 5 bases and the J gene lost 2 bases, with 10 bases spanning the gap. Germline CDR1 reads MNHNS; CDR2 reads SASEGT. The CDR3 extends over 14 amino acids. CDR3 nucleotides: TGTGCCAGCAGTTCCAGACGGGGCAATCAGCCCCAGCATTTT. Translating gives CASSSRRGNQPQHF.

This clonotype was detected many times. The J gene is TRBJ1-1, the V gene TRBV19, with D possibly TRBD1 on 6 matching bases. Germline CDR1 and CDR2: LNHDA and SQIVND (reference sequence). V was cut by 7 bases and J by 0 bases, with 15 bases left in between. CDR3 length equals 15 residues. The CDR3 reads CASTFQGYMNTEAFF. DNA for the CDR3: TGTGCCAGTACGTTCCAGGGGTATATGAACACTGAAGCTTTCTTT.

This clonotype was seen once. This sequence joins TRBV30 and TRBJ2-7, with D unresolved. CDR1 is GTSNPN, CDR2 SVGIG, per germline (reference sequence). This CDR3 is built from 12 residues. CDR3 sequence: CASAGFTYEQYF. The CDR3 DNA reads TGTGCGTCGGCAGGTTTTACCTACGAGCAGTACTTC.

Turning to this clonotype: A read error may explain this, as a much larger clone is one base away. CDR3 protein: CASWEGEFPDTQYF. The DNA of the CDR3 is TGTGCCAGCTGGGAGGGGGAGTTCCCAGATACGCAGTATTTT. V and J are TRBV12-3 or TRBV12-4 and TRBJ2-3, with D perhaps TRBD2 (7 bases). CDR3 length: 14 residues. V lost 8 bases to trimming and J lost 4 bases, with 16 bases between them.

In this sample, this clonotype turned up a few times. The chain has TRBV2 and TRBJ1-5; the D gene is possibly TRBD1 (5 bases). The ends were cut back, 4 bases at V and 7 bases at J, with 11 bases in the middle. This CDR3 contains 13 residues. Germline lookup yields CDR1 SNHLY and CDR2 FYNNEI. The chain's CDR3 is CASSVEQGQPQHF. CDR3 DNA sequence: TGTGCCAGCAGTGTAGAGCAGGGACAGCCCCAGCATTTT.

This clonotype was seen more than once but under ten times. The V and J genes are TRBV7-2 and TRBJ2-2; 8 bases line up with TRBD2. V was pared by 6 bases and J by 5 bases, with 8 bases of the junction left unmatched. The CDR3 extends over 15 amino acids. Germline lookup yields CDR1 SGHTA and CDR2 FQGNSA. CDR3 loop: CASSYGAGATGELFF. For the CDR3, the DNA is TGTGCCAGCAGTTATGGAGCGGGAGCTACCGGGGAGCTGTTTTTT.

This clonotype was observed a few times. The genes are TRBV19 and TRBJ2-7; TRBD1 matches 9 bases. Germline CDR1 reads LNHDA; CDR2 reads SQIVND (reference sequence). The V segment lost 11 bases and the J segment 2 bases; nucleotides outside the gene matches: 7. The CDR3 has 13 residues. As DNA, the CDR3 is TGTGCCCAGGGCCGGGACAGGGCCTACGAGCAGTACTTC. This sequence encodes CAQGRDRAYEQYF.

Only a few counts were recorded for this clonotype. This rearrangement joins TRBV11-2 to TRBJ1-1; D is unresolved. V lost 0 bases, J lost 5 bases, and 16 bases lay in between. Germline V gene sequence: CDR1 SGHAT, CDR2 FQNNGV. The CDR3 totals 16 residues. CDR3 in DNA: TGTGCCAGCAGCTTAGAGTTTTCAGTCAGGAGAACTGAAGCTTTCTTT. Translation: CASSLEFSVRRTEAFF.

This rearrangement joins TRBV30 to TRBJ1-1; perhaps TRBD1 as D (5 bases). Per the germline V gene, CDR1 is GTSNPN and CDR2 is SVGIG (reference sequence). The CDR3 runs 12 residues. V gave up 1 base and J gave up 9 bases, with 12 bases separating them. CDR3 bases: TGTGCCTGGAGTGCAGGTCGACAGAAAGCTTTCTTT. Its translation is CAWSAGRQKAFF.

This clonotype was counted between two and nine times. The J gene is TRBJ2-7, the V gene TRBV11-2, with 10 bases aligning to TRBD1. CDR3 size: 14 residues. Per germline, CDR1 SGHAT and CDR2 FQNNGV. V trimming: 7 bases; J trimming: 2 bases; junction bases outside the gene matches: 5. The CDR3 nucleotides are TGTGCCAGCACAAGCGGACAGGGGGCCTACGAGCAGTACTTC. Protein: CASTSGQGAYEQYF. Based on the CDR3 plus reference TRBV11-2 and TRBJ2-7, the full variable domain is EAGVAQSPRYKIIEKRQSVAFWCNPISGHATLYWYQQILGQGPKLLIQFQNNGVVDDSQLPKDRFSAERLKGVDSTLKIQPAKLEDSAVYLCASTSGQGAYEQYFGPGTRLTVT.

This clonotype was detected ten times or more. This rearrangement joins TRBV2 to TRBJ2-7; the D gene is possibly TRBD2 (6 bases). This CDR3 is 15 amino acids long. V lost 4 bases and J 2 bases, leaving 15 bases between the germline ends. Germline V gives CDR1 SNHLY, CDR2 FYNNEI. The CDR3 here is CASSAGTGLTYEQYF. The CDR3 DNA reads TGTGCCAGCAGTGCCGGGACTGGACTTACCTACGAGCAGTACTTC.

This clonotype showed up many times. This chain connects TRBV10-3 to TRBJ1-2, with 7 positions matching TRBD1. V lost 7 bases, J lost 4 bases, and 6 bases stayed unmatched. CDR3 size: 13 residues. Per the germline V gene, CDR1 is ENHRY and CDR2 is SYGVKD. The CDR3 reads CAITTDRVYGYTF. The CDR3, as DNA: TGTGCCATCACCACCGACAGGGTCTATGGCTACACCTTC.

This clonotype was recorded at least ten times. This rearrangement joins TRBV12-3 or TRBV12-4 to TRBJ2-1, with unresolved D. Trimming stripped 6 bases from V and 4 bases from J, with 13 bases between. This CDR3 spans 14 amino acids. CDR3 bases: TGTGCCAGCAGCCCTTCGGGCCTTTACAATGAGCAGTTCTTC. It yields the protein CASSPSGLYNEQFF.

This clonotype was seen many times. The V gene is TRBV24-1, the J gene TRBJ2-5; either TRBD1 or TRBD2 may supply D (5 bases each). V gave up 1 base and J gave up 5 bases, with 10 bases separating them. CDR1 and CDR2 (germline): KGHDR, SFDVKD. The CDR3 runs to 14 residues. As DNA, the CDR3 is TGTGCCACCAGTGATTTCCAGGGCGGGGAGACCCAGTACTTC. Translation gives CATSDFQGGETQYF.

Ten or more counts support this clonotype. V usage is TRBV3-1 and J usage is TRBJ2-3, with 8 bases matching TRBD2. This CDR3 comprises 20 residues. Germline V CDR1 and CDR2: LGHDT, YNNKEL (reference sequence). After removal of 3 bases from V and 3 bases from J, the junction contained 20 bases not matched to a gene. Here the CDR3 DNA reads TGTGCCAGCAGCCATAGGGTATCCGGGAGGGCCAGAGTTGTTACAGATACGCAGTATTTT. It is translated as CASSHRVSGRARVVTDTQYF.